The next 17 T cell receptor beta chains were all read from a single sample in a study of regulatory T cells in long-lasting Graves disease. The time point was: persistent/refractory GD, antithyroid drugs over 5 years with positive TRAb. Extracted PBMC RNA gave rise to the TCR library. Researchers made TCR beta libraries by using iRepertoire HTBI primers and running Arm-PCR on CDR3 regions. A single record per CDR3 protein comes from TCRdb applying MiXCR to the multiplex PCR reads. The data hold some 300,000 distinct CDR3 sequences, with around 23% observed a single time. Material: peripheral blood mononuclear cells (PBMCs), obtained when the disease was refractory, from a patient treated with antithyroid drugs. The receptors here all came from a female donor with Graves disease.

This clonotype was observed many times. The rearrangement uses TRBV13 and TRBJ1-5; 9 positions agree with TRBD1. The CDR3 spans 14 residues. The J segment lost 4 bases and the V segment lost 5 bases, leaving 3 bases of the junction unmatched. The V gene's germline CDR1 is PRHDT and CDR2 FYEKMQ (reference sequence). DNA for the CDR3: TGTGCCAGCAGCCGAGGGACAGGGAATCAGCCCCAGCATTTT. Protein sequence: CASSRGTGNQPQHF.

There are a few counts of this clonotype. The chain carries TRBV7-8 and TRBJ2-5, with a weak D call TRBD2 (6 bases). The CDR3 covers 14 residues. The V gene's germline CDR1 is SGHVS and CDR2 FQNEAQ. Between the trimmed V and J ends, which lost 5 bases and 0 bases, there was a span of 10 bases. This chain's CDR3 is CASSTTRNQETQYF. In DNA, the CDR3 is TGTGCCAGCAGCACGACTAGAAACCAAGAGACCCAGTACTTC. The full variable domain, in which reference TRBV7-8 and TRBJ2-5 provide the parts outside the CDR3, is GAGVSQSPRYKVAKRGQDVALRCDPISGHVSLFWYQQALGQGPEFLTYFQNEAQLDKSGLPSDRFFAERPEGSVSTLKIQRTQQEDSAVYLCASSTTRNQETQYFGPGTRLLVL.

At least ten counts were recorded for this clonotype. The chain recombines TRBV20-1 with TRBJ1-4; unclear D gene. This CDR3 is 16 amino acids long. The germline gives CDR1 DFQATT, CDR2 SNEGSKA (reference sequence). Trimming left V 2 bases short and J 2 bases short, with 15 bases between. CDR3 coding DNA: TGCAGTGCTAGAAATTGGATAATGACCACTAATGAAAAACTGTTTTTT. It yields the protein CSARNWIMTTNEKLFF.

CDR3 sequence reads: CASQTAWGNQPQHF. As DNA, the CDR3 is TGTGCCAGCCAGACAGCCTGGGGGAATCAGCCCCAGCATTTT. The V and J genes are TRBV6-1 and TRBJ1-5; D is possibly TRBD1 (5 bases). V lost 8 bases and J lost 4, with 15 bases in between. The germline gives CDR1 MNHNS, CDR2 SASEGT. The CDR3 consists of 14 residues.

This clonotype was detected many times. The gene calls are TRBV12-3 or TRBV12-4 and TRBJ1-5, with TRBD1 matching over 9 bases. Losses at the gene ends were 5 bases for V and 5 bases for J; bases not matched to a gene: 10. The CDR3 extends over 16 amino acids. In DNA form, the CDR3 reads TGTGCCAGCAGTCCCCGGGACAGGGTTAGGGATCAGCCCCAGCATTTT. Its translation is CASSPRDRVRDQPQHF.

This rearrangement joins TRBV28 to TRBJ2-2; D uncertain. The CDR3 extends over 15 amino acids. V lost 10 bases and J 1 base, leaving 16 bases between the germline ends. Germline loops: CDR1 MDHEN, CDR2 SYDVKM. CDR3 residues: CAIARWAQNTGELFF. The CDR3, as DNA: TGTGCCATCGCCCGGTGGGCCCAGAACACCGGGGAGCTGTTTTTT. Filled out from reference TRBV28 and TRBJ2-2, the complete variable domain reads DVKVTQSSRYLVKRTGEKVFLECVQDMDHENMFWYRQDPGLGLRLIYFSYDVKMKEKGDIPEGYSVSREKKERFSLILESASTNQTSMYLCAIARWAQNTGELFFGEGSRLTVL.

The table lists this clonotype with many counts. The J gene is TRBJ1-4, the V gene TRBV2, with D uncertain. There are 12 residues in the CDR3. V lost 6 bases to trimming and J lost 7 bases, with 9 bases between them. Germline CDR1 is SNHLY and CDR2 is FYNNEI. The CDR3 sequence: CASSQAGEKLFF. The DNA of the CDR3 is TGTGCCAGCAGCCAAGCGGGTGAAAAACTGTTTTTT.

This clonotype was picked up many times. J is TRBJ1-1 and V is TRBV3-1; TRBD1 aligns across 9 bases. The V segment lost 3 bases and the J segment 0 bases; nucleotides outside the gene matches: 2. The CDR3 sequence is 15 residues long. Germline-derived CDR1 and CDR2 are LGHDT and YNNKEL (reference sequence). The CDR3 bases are TGTGCCAGCAGCCACACAGGGGGCTTGAACACTGAAGCTTTCTTT. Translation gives CASSHTGGLNTEAFF.

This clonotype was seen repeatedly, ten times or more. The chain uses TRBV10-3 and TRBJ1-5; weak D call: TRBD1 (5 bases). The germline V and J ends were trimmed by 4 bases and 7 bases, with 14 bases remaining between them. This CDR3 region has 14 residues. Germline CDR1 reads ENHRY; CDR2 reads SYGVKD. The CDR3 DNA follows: TGTGCCATCAGTGTTGAAGGGGCTGGCCAGCCCCAGCATTTT. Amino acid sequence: CAISVEGAGQPQHF.

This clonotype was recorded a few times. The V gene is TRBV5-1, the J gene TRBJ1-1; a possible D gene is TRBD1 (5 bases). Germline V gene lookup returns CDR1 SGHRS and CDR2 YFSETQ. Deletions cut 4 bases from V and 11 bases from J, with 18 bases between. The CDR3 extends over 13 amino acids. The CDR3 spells CASSPEGEVGAFF. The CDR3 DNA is TGCGCCAGCAGCCCAGAAGGGGAGGTTGGTGCTTTCTTT.

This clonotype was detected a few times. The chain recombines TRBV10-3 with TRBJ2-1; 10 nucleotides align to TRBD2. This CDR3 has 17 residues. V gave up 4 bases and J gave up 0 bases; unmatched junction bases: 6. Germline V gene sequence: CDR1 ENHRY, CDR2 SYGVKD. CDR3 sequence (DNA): TGTGCCATCAGTGTTGGGACTAGCGAGCGCTCCTACAATGAGCAGTTCTTC. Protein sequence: CAISVGTSERSYNEQFF.

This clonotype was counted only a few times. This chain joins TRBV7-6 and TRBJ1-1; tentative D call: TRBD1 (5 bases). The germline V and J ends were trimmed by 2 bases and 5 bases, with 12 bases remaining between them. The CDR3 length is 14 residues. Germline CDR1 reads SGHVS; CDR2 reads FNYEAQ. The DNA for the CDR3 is TGTGCCAGCAGCTTAAGGGGCAGCCTGACTGAAGCTTTCTTT. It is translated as CASSLRGSLTEAFF.

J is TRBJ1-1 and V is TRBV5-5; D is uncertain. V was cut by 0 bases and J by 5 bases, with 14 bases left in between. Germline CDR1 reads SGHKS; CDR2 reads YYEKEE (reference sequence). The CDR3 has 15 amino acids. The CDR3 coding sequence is TGTGCCAGCAGCTTGGTTCGGGGATCTAAAACTGAAGCTTTCTTT. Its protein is CASSLVRGSKTEAFF.

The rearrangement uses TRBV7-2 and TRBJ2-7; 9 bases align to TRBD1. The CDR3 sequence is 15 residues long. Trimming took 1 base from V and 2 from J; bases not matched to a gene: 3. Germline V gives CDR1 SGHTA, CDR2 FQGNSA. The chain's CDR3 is CASSLGGQGPYEQYF. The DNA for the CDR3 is TGTGCCAGCAGCTTAGGGGGACAGGGACCCTACGAGCAGTACTTC.

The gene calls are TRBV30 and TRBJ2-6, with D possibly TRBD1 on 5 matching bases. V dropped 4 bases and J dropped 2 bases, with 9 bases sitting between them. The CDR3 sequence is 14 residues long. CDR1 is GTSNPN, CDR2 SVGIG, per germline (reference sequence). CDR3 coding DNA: TGTGCCTGGACCCAGGGTGCTGGGGCCAACGTCCTGACTTTC. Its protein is CAWTQGAGANVLTF.

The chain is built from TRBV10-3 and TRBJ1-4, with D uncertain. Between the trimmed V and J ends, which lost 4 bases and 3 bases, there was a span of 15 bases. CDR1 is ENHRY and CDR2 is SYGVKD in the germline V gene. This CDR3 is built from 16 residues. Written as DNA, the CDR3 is TGTGCCATCAGTGCGGGAGGGAGGGCCGCTAATGAAAAACTGTTTTTT. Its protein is CAISAGGRAANEKLFF.

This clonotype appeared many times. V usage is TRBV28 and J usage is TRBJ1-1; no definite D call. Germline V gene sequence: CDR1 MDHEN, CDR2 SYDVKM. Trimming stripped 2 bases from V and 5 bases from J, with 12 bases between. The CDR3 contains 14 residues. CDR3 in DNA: TGTGCCAGCAGTTTAATTCCCGGGAGGACTGAAGCTTTCTTT. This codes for CASSLIPGRTEAFF.